The entry that follows covers one T cell receptor (beta chain) sequence. No antigen is known for it. These data come from a study of T cell responses to AZD1222 COVID-19 vaccine. The study's findings and limits: Per reports, nearly half of all spike-specific TCRs target regions that are unmutated in variants.

V was clipped by 3 bases and J by 2 bases, with 14 bases between them. The CDR3 has 15 amino acids. Germline values: CDR1 MNHNS, CDR2 SASEGT. Produced via immunoSEQ multiplex PCR; TCRdb's table is partial and in-frame only. Here the sample spans tens of thousands of clones, over 80% being singletons. J is TRBJ2-7 and V is TRBV6-1, with a weak D call TRBD2 (6 bases). The sample here was peripheral blood, taken on day 0 of AZD1222 vaccination. The TCR was taken from an adult in good health. CDR3 amino acids: CASSEGGGAAYEQYF. The CDR3 DNA sequence: TGTGCCAGCAGTGAGGGGGGAGGCGCAGCCTACGAGCAGTACTTC.